Included here is one T cell receptor (beta chain) sequence, with context. The target antigen is unknown. The PCR ran on 60 Vbeta and 13 Jbeta primers. Here immunoSEQ multiplex PCR was the method, and the copy in TCRdb shows in-frame clones only, minus some. This sample carries 150,000 to 200,000 clones, approximately 80% of them seen once, and the ten largest clones take about 4%. These data are taken from a study of cytomegalovirus exposure and HLA in healthy donors. This CDR3 region has 15 residues. From germline, CDR1 is SGHRS and CDR2 YFSETQ. Trimming at V came to 4 bases and at J to 4 bases, leaving 6 bases not matched to a gene. Study results and limitations: Most TCR beta V segments were productive about 90% or about 30% of the time in an earlier analysis. Prediction of most subjects' HLA-A and HLA-B alleles by TCR beta sequences was reportedly accurate.

This chain uses TRBV5-1 with TRBJ1-2, with 11 nucleotides matching TRBD1. This receptor was identified in a man in his thirties or forties in good health and CMV-seropositive. Sequencing input: PBMCs. This CDR3 reads CASSLGQGGSYGYTF. The CDR3 DNA reads TGCGCCAGCAGCCTGGGACAGGGGGGTAGCTATGGCTACACCTTC.